The clone carrying this T cell receptor beta chain is medium-sized (0.01 to 0.1%). These data belong to a study of immune reconstitution after stem cell transplant in scleroderma. TCRdb re-derived calls from the RT-PCR reads in MiXCR, one entry per CDR3 protein. The data hold 1,500 to 2,000 distinct CDR3 sequences, with 3% to 4.5% observed a single time. The CDR3 sequence is 13 residues long. Germline V gene sequence: CDR1 MNHEY, CDR2 SMNVEV (reference sequence). The ends were cut back, 3 bases at V and 7 bases at J, with 13 bases in the middle. Sample collection occurred before or after autologous hematopoietic stem cell transplantation (not recorded which). This chain uses TRBV27 with TRBJ2-7, with a weak D call TRBD2 (5 bases). The receptor was isolated from a male donor with systemic sclerosis. The CDR3, as DNA: TGTGCCAGCAGTTTTCGAGCAGCGGAGGAGCAGTACTTC. Protein sequence: CASSFRAAEEQYF.